At least ten counts were recorded for the clone carrying this T cell receptor (beta chain). Its antigen is as yet unknown. Germline V gene data show CDR1 as SEHNR and CDR2 as FQNEAQ (reference sequence). Deletions cut 3 bases from V and 3 bases from J, with 8 bases between. The CDR3 is made up of 13 amino acids. The sample originates from a study of T-cell reconstitution after alpha-beta-depleted transplantation in children. A TCRbeta library incorporating unique molecular identifiers was prepared. From the PCR reads, TCRdb called clonotypes with MiXCR, one entry per CDR3 protein. The profile shows around 94,000 distinct CDR3 sequences, 6% to 9% of them singletons. Broader study findings: Expanded graft clones numbering several hundred reportedly gave rise to alpha-beta T cells about two months after transplant.

The source of this sequence is a boy between 2 and 10 years old with acute lymphoblastic leukemia, due to receive a stem cell transplant. Sequenced here: PBMCs, sampled before TCRalphabeta/CD19-depleted stem cell transplant. The chain uses TRBV7-9 and TRBJ2-5; possibly TRBD1 or TRBD2 for D (5 bases each). The CDR3, as DNA: TGTGCCAGCAGCTTTGGGGACGAAGAGACCCAGTACTTC. Amino acids: CASSFGDEETQYF.